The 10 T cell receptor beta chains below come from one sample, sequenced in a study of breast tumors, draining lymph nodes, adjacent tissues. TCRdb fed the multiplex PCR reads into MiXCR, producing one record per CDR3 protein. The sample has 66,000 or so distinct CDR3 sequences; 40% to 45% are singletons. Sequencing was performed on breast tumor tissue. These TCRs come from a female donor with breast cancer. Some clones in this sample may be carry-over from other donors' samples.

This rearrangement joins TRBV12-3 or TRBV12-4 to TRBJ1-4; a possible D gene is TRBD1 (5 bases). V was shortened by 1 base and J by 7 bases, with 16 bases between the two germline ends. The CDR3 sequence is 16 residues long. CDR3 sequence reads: CASSLGQRGRGEKLFF. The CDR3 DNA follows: TGTGCCAGCAGTTTAGGACAACGGGGAAGGGGTGAAAAACTGTTTTTT.

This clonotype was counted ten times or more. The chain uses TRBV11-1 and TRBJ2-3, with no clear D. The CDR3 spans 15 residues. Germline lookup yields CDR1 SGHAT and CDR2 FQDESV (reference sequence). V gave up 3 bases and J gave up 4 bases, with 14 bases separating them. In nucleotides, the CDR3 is TGTGCCAGCAGCTTTGTAGGACCGCCCCCAGATACGCAGTATTTT. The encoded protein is CASSFVGPPPDTQYF.

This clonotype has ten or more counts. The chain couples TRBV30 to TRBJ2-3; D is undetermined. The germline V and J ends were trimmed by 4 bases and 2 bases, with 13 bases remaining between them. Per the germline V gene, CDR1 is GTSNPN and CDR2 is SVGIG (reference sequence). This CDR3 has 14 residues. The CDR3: CAWNSLKPTDTQYF. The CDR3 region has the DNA TGTGCCTGGAACTCGCTGAAGCCCACAGATACGCAGTATTTT.

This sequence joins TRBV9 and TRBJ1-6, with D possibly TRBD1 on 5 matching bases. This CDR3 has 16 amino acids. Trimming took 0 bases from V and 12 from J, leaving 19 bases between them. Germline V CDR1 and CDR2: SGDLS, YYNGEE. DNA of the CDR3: TGTGCCAGCAGCGTAGATTCGGGTTGGGACTTGGGACCCCTCCACTTT. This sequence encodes CASSVDSGWDLGPLHF.

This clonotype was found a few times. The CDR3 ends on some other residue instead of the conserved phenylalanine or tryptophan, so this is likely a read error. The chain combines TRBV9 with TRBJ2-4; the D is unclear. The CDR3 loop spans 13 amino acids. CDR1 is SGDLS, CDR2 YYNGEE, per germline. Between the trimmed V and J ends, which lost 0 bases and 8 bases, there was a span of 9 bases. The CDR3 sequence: CASSVEGRDIQYS. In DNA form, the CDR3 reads TGTGCCAGCAGCGTAGAGGGTAGGGACATTCAGTACTCC.

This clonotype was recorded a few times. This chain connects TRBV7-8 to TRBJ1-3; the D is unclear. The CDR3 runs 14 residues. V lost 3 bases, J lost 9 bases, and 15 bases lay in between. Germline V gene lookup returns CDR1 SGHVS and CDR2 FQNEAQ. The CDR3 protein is CASSFPPRGSTIYF. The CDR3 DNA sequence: TGTGCCAGCAGCTTCCCCCCGCGGGGTAGCACCATATATTTT.

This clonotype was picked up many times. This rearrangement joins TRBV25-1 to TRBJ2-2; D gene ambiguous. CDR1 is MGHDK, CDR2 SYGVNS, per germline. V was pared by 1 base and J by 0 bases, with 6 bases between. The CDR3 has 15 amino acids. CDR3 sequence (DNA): TGTGCCAGCAGTGAATGGCAGTCGAACACCGGGGAGCTGTTTTTT. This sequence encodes CASSEWQSNTGELFF.

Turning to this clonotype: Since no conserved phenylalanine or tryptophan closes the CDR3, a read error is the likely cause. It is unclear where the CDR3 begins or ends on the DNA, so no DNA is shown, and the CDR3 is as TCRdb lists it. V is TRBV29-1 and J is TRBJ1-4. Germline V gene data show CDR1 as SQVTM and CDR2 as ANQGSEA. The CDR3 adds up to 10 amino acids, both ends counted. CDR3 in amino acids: CSARTSGRVL.

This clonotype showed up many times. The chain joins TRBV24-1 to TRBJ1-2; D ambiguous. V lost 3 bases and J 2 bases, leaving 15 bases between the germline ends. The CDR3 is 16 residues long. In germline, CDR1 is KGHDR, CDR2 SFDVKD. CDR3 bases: TGTGCCACCAGTGATCCAACCGGGAACCTGAACTATGGCTACACCTTC. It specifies CATSDPTGNLNYGYTF.

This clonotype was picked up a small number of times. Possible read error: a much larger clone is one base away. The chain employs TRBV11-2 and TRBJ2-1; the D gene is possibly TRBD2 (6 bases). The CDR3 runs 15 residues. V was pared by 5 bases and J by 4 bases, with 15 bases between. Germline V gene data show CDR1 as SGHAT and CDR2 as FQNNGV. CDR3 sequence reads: CASSPSASAYNEQFF. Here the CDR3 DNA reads TGTGCCAGCAGCCCATCGGCTAGCGCATACAATGAGCAGTTCTTC.